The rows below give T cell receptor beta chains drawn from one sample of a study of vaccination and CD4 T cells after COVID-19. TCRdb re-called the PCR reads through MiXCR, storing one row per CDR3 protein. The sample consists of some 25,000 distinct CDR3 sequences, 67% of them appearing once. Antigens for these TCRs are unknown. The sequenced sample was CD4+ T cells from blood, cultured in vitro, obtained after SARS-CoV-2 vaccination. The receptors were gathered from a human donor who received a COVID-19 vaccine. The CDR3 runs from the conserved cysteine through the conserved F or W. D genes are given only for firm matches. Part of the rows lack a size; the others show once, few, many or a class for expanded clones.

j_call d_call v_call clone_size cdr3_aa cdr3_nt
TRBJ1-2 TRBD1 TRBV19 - CASSIRGGSGGYTF TGTGCCAGTAGTATCAGGGGGGGCTCAGGGGGCTACACCTTC
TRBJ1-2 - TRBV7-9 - CASSLGQTYGYTF TGTGCCAGCAGCCTAGGACAGACCTATGGCTACACCTTC
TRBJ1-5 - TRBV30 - CAWSPERNQPQHF TGTGCCTGGAGTCCCGAAAGAAATCAGCCCCAGCATTTT
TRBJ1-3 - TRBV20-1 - CSARALGQNHSGNTIYF TGCAGTGCTAGAGCCCTGGGGCAGAATCACTCTGGAAACACCATATATTTT
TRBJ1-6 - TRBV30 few CACTGGLPYNSPLHF TGTGCCTGTACGGGCGGGTTGCCCTATAATTCACCCCTCCACTTT
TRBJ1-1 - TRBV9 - CASLFGEAFF TGTGCCAGCCTGTTTGGTGAAGCTTTCTTT
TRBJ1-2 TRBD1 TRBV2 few CASSRQGAAYGYTF TGTGCCAGCAGTAGACAGGGGGCCGCTTATGGCTACACCTTC
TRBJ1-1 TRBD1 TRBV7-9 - CASRETGQNTEAFF TGTGCCAGCCGAGAGACAGGGCAGAACACTGAAGCTTTCTTT
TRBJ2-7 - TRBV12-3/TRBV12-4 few CASSGQTVPYEQYF TGTGCCAGCAGTGGACAGACCGTCCCCTACGAGCAGTACTTC
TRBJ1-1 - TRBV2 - CASSPPGRMIEAFF TGTGCCAGCAGCCCGCCAGGCCGCATGATCGAAGCTTTCTTT
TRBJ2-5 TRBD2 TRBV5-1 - CASSLPTRRIAGGPQETQYF TGCGCCAGCAGCTTACCTACAAGAAGAATAGCGGGGGGGCCTCAAGAGACCCAGTACTTC
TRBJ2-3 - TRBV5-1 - CASSSQDTQYF TGCGCCAGCAGCTCTCAGGATACGCAGTATTTT
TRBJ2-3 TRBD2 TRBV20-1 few CSARLLGRGDTQYF TGCAGTGCTAGACTCCTGGGGAGGGGAGATACGCAGTATTTT
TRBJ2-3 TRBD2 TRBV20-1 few CSAWQTSGGSDTQYF TGCAGTGCTTGGCAGACTAGCGGGGGCTCGGATACGCAGTATTTT
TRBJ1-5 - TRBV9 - CASSVAGGPFSNQPQHF TGTGCCAGCAGCGTAGCCGGGGGCCCTTTTAGCAATCAGCCCCAGCATTTT
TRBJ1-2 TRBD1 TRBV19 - CASSIADRAYHGYTF TGTGCCAGTAGTATTGCGGACAGGGCGTACCATGGCTACACCTTC
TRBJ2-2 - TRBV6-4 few CASSVSSVTGELFF TGTGCCAGCAGTGTCTCATCGGTTACCGGGGAGCTGTTTTTT
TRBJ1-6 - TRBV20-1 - CSARVPGSNSPLHF TGCAGTGCTAGAGTACCGGGGAGCAATTCACCCCTCCACTTT
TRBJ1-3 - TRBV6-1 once CASSEGGSGNTIYF TGTGCCAGCAGTGAAGGGGGCTCTGGAAACACCATATATTTT
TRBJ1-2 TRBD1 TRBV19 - CASSDRPGQGYGYTF TGTGCCAGTAGTGACCGACCGGGACAGGGATATGGCTACACCTTC
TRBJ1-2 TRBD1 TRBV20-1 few CSATHDRGGYGYTF TGCAGTGCCACCCATGACAGGGGGGGCTATGGCTACACCTTC
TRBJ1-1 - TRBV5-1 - CASSLGLEGDLAFF TGCGCCAGCAGCTTGGGTCTGGAGGGGGATTTAGCTTTCTTT
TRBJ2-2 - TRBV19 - CASSIARSYGELFF TGTGCCAGTAGTATCGCCAGGTCCTACGGGGAGCTGTTTTTT
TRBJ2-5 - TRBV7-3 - CASSLQPQETQYF TGTGCCAGCAGCCTACAGCCTCAAGAGACCCAGTACTTC
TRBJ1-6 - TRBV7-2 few CASSLPGASPLHF TGTGCCAGCAGCTTACCAGGGGCATCACCCCTCCACTTT
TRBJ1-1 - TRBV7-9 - CASSLEGSNTEAFF TGTGCCAGCAGCTTAGAGGGATCGAACACTGAAGCTTTCTTT
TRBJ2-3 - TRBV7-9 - CASSLTDTQYF TGTGCCAGCAGCTTAACTGATACGCAGTATTTT
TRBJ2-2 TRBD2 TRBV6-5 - CASSYGLAGGTNTGELFF TGTGCCAGCAGTTACGGACTAGCGGGGGGCACGAACACCGGGGAGCTGTTTTTT
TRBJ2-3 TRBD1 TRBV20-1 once CSARESTGGVTDTQYF TGCAGTGCTAGAGAAAGCACAGGGGGCGTTACAGATACGCAGTATTTT
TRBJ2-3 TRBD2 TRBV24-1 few CATQLAGGQRVGADTQYF TGTGCCACCCAACTAGCGGGGGGGCAGCGGGTTGGTGCAGATACGCAGTATTTT
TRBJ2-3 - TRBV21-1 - CASSKLRLAGPSTDTQYF TGTGCCAGCAGCAAATTGAGGCTAGCGGGGCCTAGCACAGATACGCAGTATTTT
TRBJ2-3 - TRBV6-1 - CASIRGDISTDTQYF TGTGCCAGCATAAGGGGGGACATTAGCACAGATACGCAGTATTTT
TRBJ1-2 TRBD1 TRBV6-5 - CASSYAHPDRGRTYGYTF TGTGCCAGCAGTTACGCGCACCCTGACAGGGGGAGGACTTATGGCTACACCTTC
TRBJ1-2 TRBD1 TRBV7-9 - CASSPSGQERIYGYTF TGTGCCAGCAGCCCATCAGGACAGGAGAGAATCTATGGCTACACCTTC
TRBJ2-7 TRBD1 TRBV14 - CASSQEDRALYEQYF TGTGCCAGCAGCCAAGAAGACAGGGCCCTCTACGAGCAGTACTTC